The T cell receptor beta chain under discussion was sequenced for a study of blood T cell repertoires in COVID-19. The overall study: Samples representing acute and convalescent COVID-19 were sourced from the United States, Italy and Spain. In each case, the material was cDNA or gDNA derived from T cells, B-cell-depleted T cells, or PBMCs.

The ends lost 4 bases at V and 10 bases at J; junction bases unmatched: 6. This CDR3 has 14 residues. Germline V CDR1 and CDR2: SNHLY, FYNNEI. Under the authors' procedure: By means of reference gene primer amplification, nucleated cell counts were estimated. The table came from immunoSEQ multiplex PCR; TCRdb's copy has only in-frame clones and leaves some out. That table furnishes V, J and clone size, whereas the DNA furnished D and trimming. Of roughly 280,000 clones listed, roughly 88% were seen once; the top ten hold approximately 11%. The TCR originated in a woman in her sixties or seventies with acute or convalescent COVID-19. The chain joins TRBV2 to TRBJ1-4; TRBD1 matches 10 bases. Material: peripheral blood. CDR3 DNA sequence: TGTGCCAGCAGTGTCGACAGGGGGCGAGGAAAACTGTTTTTT. Encoded protein: CASSVDRGRGKLFF. Full variable domain (outside the CDR3, taken from reference TRBV2 and TRBJ1-4): EPEVTQTPSHQVTQMGQEVILRCVPISNHLYFYWYRQILGQKVEFLVSFYNNEISEKSEIFDDQFSVERPDGSNFTLKIRSTKLEDSAMYFCASSVDRGRGKLFFGSGTQLSVL.